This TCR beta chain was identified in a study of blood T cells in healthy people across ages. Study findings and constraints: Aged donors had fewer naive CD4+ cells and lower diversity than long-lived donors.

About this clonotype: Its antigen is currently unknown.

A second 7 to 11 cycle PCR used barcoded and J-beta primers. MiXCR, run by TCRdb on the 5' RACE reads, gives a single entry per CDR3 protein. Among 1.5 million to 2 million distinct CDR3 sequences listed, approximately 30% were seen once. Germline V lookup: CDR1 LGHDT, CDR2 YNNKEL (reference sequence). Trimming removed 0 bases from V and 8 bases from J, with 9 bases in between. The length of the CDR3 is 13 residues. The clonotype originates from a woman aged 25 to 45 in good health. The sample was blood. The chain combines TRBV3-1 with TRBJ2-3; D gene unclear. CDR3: CASSQETRATQYF. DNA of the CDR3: TGTGCCAGCAGCCAAGAAACACGGGCTACGCAGTATTTT.